Below, 21 T cell receptor beta chains from the same sample are listed, as sequenced in a study of regulatory and conventional T cells in RAG deficiency. Blood CD4+ CD25-low CD127-high conventional T cells supplied the genomic DNA template. Measured with immunoSEQ multiplex PCR; TCRdb has only the in-frame clones, and not every one. The sample contains 45,000 or so clones, 90% of which appear only once. These data were likewise used in another study, on regulatory T cells. This second study notes: Primers: 52 TRBV forward and 13 TRBJ reverse.

The sequenced sample consisted of CD4+ effector T cells sorted from blood. These receptors came from a human donor in good health.

This clone was observed a single time. V and J are TRBV6-5 and TRBJ2-1; D is perhaps TRBD1 (6 bases). Germline V gives CDR1 MNHEY, CDR2 SVGAGI. V was shortened by 7 bases and J by 7 bases, with 8 bases between the two germline ends. CDR3 size: 11 residues. The CDR3 sequence: CASTQGNEQFF. The CDR3, as DNA: TGTGCCAGCACCCAGGGGAATGAGCAGTTCTTC.

The chain joins TRBV29-1 to TRBJ1-5, with D perhaps matching TRBD1 (6 bases). Germline assignment: CDR1 SQVTM and CDR2 ANQGSEA. This CDR3 is built from 13 residues. Trimming stripped 6 bases from V and 7 bases from J, with 16 bases between. Here the CDR3 reads CSVRTAAGQPQHF. The CDR3 region has the DNA TGCAGCGTCCGGACAGCCGCAGGGCAGCCCCAGCATTTT.

The rearrangement links TRBV7-9 to TRBJ2-7, with unresolved D. CDR1 is SEHNR, CDR2 FQNEAQ, per germline (reference sequence). The V gene lost 1 base and the J gene lost 3 bases, with 4 bases spanning the gap. The CDR3 extends over 12 amino acids. The CDR3 is CASSLEVYEQYF. The CDR3 coding sequence is TGTGCCAGCAGCTTAGAAGTCTACGAGCAGTACTTC.

V is TRBV28 and J is TRBJ2-1; a weak D match, TRBD2 (5 bases). V was cut by 4 bases and J by 6 bases, with 16 bases left in between. Germline V gene lookup returns CDR1 MDHEN and CDR2 SYDVKM. CDR3 length: 15 residues. In DNA form, the CDR3 reads TGTGCCAGCAGTTCTTTCCGGGGATTATCCAATGAGCAGTTCTTC. This codes for CASSSFRGLSNEQFF. The entire variable domain, with the rest obtained from reference TRBV28 and TRBJ2-1, is as follows: DVKVTQSSRYLVKRTGEKVFLECVQDMDHENMFWYRQDPGLGLRLIYFSYDVKMKEKGDIPEGYSVSREKKERFSLILESASTNQTSMYLCASSSFRGLSNEQFFGPGTRLTVL.

Of note for this clone: In the same sample, other DNA sequences code for this CDR3. The chain is built from TRBV28 and TRBJ1-5; possibly TRBD1 for D (6 bases). CDR3 length equals 18 residues. Between the trimmed V and J ends, which lost 4 bases and 6 bases, there was a span of 25 bases. CDR1 and CDR2 (germline): MDHEN, SYDVKM. CDR3 DNA sequence: TGTGCCAGCAGTTATTTGTACCTGACAGGCCGAGGGGGTCAGCCCCAGCATTTT. Translating gives CASSYLYLTGRGGQPQHF.

The rearrangement uses TRBV7-9 and TRBJ2-3, with D perhaps matching TRBD2 (5 bases). V lost 6 bases and J lost 1, with 14 bases in between. Germline CDR1 is SEHNR and CDR2 is FQNEAQ (reference sequence). The CDR3 has 15 residues. The CDR3 spells CASSEGLLGTDTQYF. CDR3 sequence (DNA): TGTGCCAGCAGTGAAGGACTCCTCGGCACAGATACGCAGTATTTT.

V and J are TRBV30 and TRBJ1-5; TRBD1 matches 7 bases. The junction had 11 bases not matched to a gene; V was cut back by 2 bases and J by 7 bases. Germline CDR1 reads GTSNPN; CDR2 reads SVGIG (reference sequence). The CDR3 is 15 amino acids. CDR3 sequence (DNA): TGTGCCTGGAGTATGACAGGGTTGGCTCGGCAGCCCCAGCATTTT. This gives the protein CAWSMTGLARQPQHF.

Regarding this clone: A junction boundary mismatches the germline segment, possibly from a read error. This sequence joins TRBV2 and TRBJ2-7; 9 bases line up with TRBD2. The CDR3 spans 12 residues. CDR1 is SNHLY, CDR2 FYNNEI, per germline. Here the CDR3 DNA reads TGTGCCAGCAGGGAAGCGGGGGGCCTCCAGTACTTC. Protein: CASREAGGLQYF.

Regarding this clone: At one boundary the junction diverges from the germline segment, which might be a read error. The J gene is TRBJ2-3, the V gene TRBV10-1; weak D call: TRBD2 (5 bases). Looked up from germline, CDR1 is WNHNN and CDR2 is SYGVQD (reference sequence). This CDR3 region has 15 residues. The CDR3 here is CASSELASSRSTQYF. DNA of the CDR3: TGCGCCAGCAGCGAGTTAGCTAGCAGCCGTTCCACGCAGTATTTT.

The chain combines TRBV5-1 with TRBJ2-3; D remains unclear. The germline V and J ends were trimmed by 3 bases and 0 bases, with 20 bases remaining between them. Germline values: CDR1 SGHRS, CDR2 YFSETQ. The CDR3 has 18 amino acids. CDR3 coding DNA: TGCGCCAGCAGCTCGACCAAGAAGGCCGAAACTAGCACAGATACGCAGTATTTT. This gives the protein CASSSTKKAETSTDTQYF.

This chain uses TRBV6-6 with TRBJ1-2, with D tentatively TRBD1 (5 bases). Germline V gene data show CDR1 as MNHNY and CDR2 as SVGAGI (reference sequence). V was cut by 7 bases and J by 4 bases, with 16 bases left in between. The CDR3 runs 14 residues. As DNA, the CDR3 is TGTGCCAGCACTCAGGGCCCAGGTAGCTATGGCTACACCTTC. Translating it yields CASTQGPGSYGYTF.

The chain has TRBV5-5 and TRBJ2-2; 9 bases align to TRBD2. The V segment lost 2 bases and the J segment 5 bases; nucleotides outside the gene matches: 4. The CDR3 loop spans 15 amino acids. The V gene's germline CDR1 is SGHKS and CDR2 YYEKEE (reference sequence). The chain's CDR3 is CASSFQAGGTGELFF. Here the CDR3 DNA reads TGTGCCAGCAGCTTTCAAGCGGGGGGAACCGGGGAGCTGTTTTTT.

The rearrangement joins TRBV9 to TRBJ2-5; the D gene is possibly TRBD1 (5 bases). The DNA end is more similar to TRBJ2-7, so the J call may be wrong. The CDR3 has 16 residues. Germline V lookup: CDR1 SGDLS, CDR2 YYNGEE. The CDR3 loop reads CASSVGWGPTQGEQYF. The CDR3 DNA is TGTGCCAGCAGCGTAGGTTGGGGCCCGACTCAGGGCGAGCAGTACTTC.

The chain has TRBV19 and TRBJ2-3, with TRBD2 identical over 13 bases. Trimming cost V 1 base and J 6 bases; bases outside gene matches: 7. Per the germline V gene, CDR1 is LNHDA and CDR2 is SQIVND (reference sequence). CDR3 length: 17 amino acids. This chain's CDR3 is CASSIGGLAGEGDTQYF. The CDR3 bases are TGTGCCAGTAGTATAGGTGGACTAGCGGGGGAGGGGGATACGCAGTATTTT.

The chain carries TRBV29-1 and TRBJ2-7; D unresolved. In germline, CDR1 is SQVTM, CDR2 ANQGSEA. V dropped 5 bases and J dropped 4 bases, with 15 bases sitting between them. There are 13 residues in the CDR3. As DNA, the CDR3 is TGCAGCGTTCTAGACCCAGCAAAATACGAGCAGTACTTC. It specifies CSVLDPAKYEQYF.

The rearrangement uses TRBV28 and TRBJ1-3, with 7 bases fitting TRBD1. After removal of 6 bases from V and 3 bases from J, the junction contained 14 bases not matched to a gene. CDR1 MDHEN and CDR2 SYDVKM come from the germline V gene. The CDR3 has 17 residues. In DNA, the CDR3 is TGTGCCAGCAGCTATTCGAAGGGGGCTTTGGGTGGAAACACCATATATTTT. It translates to CASSYSKGALGGNTIYF. The variable domain in full, completed from reference TRBV28 and TRBJ1-3, reads DVKVTQSSRYLVKRTGEKVFLECVQDMDHENMFWYRQDPGLGLRLIYFSYDVKMKEKGDIPEGYSVSREKKERFSLILESASTNQTSMYLCASSYSKGALGGNTIYFGEGSWLTVV.

The V call is TRBV9, the J call TRBJ2-2; D gene ambiguous. The CDR3 consists of 14 residues. Per germline, CDR1 SGDLS and CDR2 YYNGEE. The V end lost 0 bases, the J end lost 3 bases, and 6 bases lay between the germline ends. The CDR3 DNA sequence: TGTGCCAGCAGCGTAGCTGGGGACACCGGGGAGCTGTTTTTT. Translation: CASSVAGDTGELFF.

The chain is built from TRBV5-4 and TRBJ2-7; D gene uncertain. Germline V CDR1 and CDR2: SGHNT, YYREEE (reference sequence). The CDR3 runs to 13 residues. Between the trimmed V and J ends, which lost 2 bases and 2 bases, there was a span of 8 bases. The CDR3 is CASSLQTTYEQYF. CDR3 nucleotides: TGTGCCAGCAGCTTACAAACTACCTACGAGCAGTACTTC.

The table lists this clone with a count of one. The chain carries TRBV28 and TRBJ1-6, with 9 bases that match TRBD1. CDR3 length equals 19 residues. V lost 3 bases and J lost 1; bases outside the gene matches: 10. Germline CDR1 MDHEN, CDR2 SYDVKM. The CDR3, as DNA: TGTGCCAGCAGTTTCACGGGACAGGGTGTAGGGTCCTATAATTCACCCCTCCACTTT. Translation: CASSFTGQGVGSYNSPLHF.

The gene calls are TRBV9 and TRBJ2-3; D uncertain. Germline loops: CDR1 SGDLS, CDR2 YYNGEE. The CDR3 loop spans 14 amino acids. Trimming removed 0 bases from V and 1 base from J, with 6 bases in between. This CDR3 is CASSVALGTDTQYF. The CDR3 DNA follows: TGTGCCAGCAGCGTAGCTTTGGGCACAGATACGCAGTATTTT.

The rearrangement links TRBV7-8 to TRBJ2-1; D perhaps matches TRBD1 (6 bases). There are 17 residues in the CDR3. Trimming shortened V by 1 base and J by 3 bases, and 16 bases separated the two germline ends. Germline-derived CDR1 and CDR2 are SGHVS and FQNEAQ. DNA for the CDR3: TGTGCCAGCAGCTTAGGGGTAAGGACAGAGTTCTACAATGAGCAGTTCTTC. This sequence encodes CASSLGVRTEFYNEQFF.